The 8 T cell receptor beta chains below come from one sample, sequenced in a study of OX40 agonist ivuxolimab in advanced cancers. Clones were sequenced by immunoSEQ multiplex PCR, and TCRdb holds only the in-frame ones, with some missing. The sample contains 75,000 to 100,000 clones, more than 85% of which appear only once. Material: CD4+ or CD8+ T cells sorted from blood, obtained in a trial of the OX40 agonist ivuxolimab. The receptors were gathered from an adult with an advanced solid tumor such as melanoma, head and neck, liver or kidney cancer.

The chain is built from TRBV28 and TRBJ2-1, with 11 positions matching TRBD2. Germline-derived CDR1 and CDR2 are MDHEN and SYDVKM. The length of the CDR3 is 13 residues. V trimming: 7 bases; J trimming: 6 bases; junction bases outside the gene matches: 2. The CDR3 protein is CASIGTSGNEQFF. In DNA form, the CDR3 reads TGTGCCAGCATCGGGACTAGCGGCAATGAGCAGTTCTTC.

V and J are TRBV7-3 and TRBJ2-3, with a tentative D call TRBD2 (6 bases). CDR1 and CDR2 (germline): SGHTA, FQGTGA. The CDR3 contains 14 residues. V was cut by 0 bases and J by 2 bases, with 6 bases left in between. The CDR3, as DNA: TGTGCCAGCAGCTTAACGGGACTCACAGATACGCAGTATTTT. Residues: CASSLTGLTDTQYF.

On this clone: The same CDR3 is also encoded by other DNA sequences in this sample. The CDR3 region is CASSFGNSYNEQFF. Written as DNA, the CDR3 is TGCGCCAGCAGCTTCGGCAATTCCTACAATGAGCAGTTCTTC. This sequence joins TRBV5-1 and TRBJ2-1, with D unclear. The CDR3 sequence is 14 residues long. The germline V and J ends were trimmed by 2 bases and 1 base, with 7 bases remaining between them. The germline V gene encodes CDR1 SGHRS and CDR2 YFSETQ.

The rearrangement uses TRBV7-2 and TRBJ2-5; D possibly corresponds to TRBD2 (6 bases). This CDR3 spans 13 amino acids. Germline V gene sequence: CDR1 SGHTA, CDR2 FQGNSA. V was shortened by 5 bases and J by 5 bases, with 12 bases between the two germline ends. The CDR3 DNA sequence: TGTGCCAGCAGCCGCTGGCGGGGCGAGACCCAGTACTTC. This codes for CASSRWRGETQYF.

The chain combines TRBV19 with TRBJ2-1; TRBD2 might be the D (6 bases). Germline CDR1 reads LNHDA; CDR2 reads SQIVND (reference sequence). This CDR3 comprises 15 residues. Trimming left V 2 bases short and J 7 bases short, with 15 bases between. Written as DNA, the CDR3 is TGTGCCAGTAGTATATGGGACTCTAAGGGGAATGAGCAGTTCTTC. Translated: CASSIWDSKGNEQFF.

The chain uses TRBV4-3 and TRBJ1-2; D is unresolved. Per germline, CDR1 LGHNA and CDR2 YSLEER. Trimming pared 0 bases from V and 4 bases from J, leaving 9 bases between. The CDR3 runs to 14 residues. CDR3 coding DNA: TGCGCCAGCAGCCAAGATCGTTCCCTCTATGGCTACACCTTC. Residues: CASSQDRSLYGYTF.

About this clone itself: Other DNA sequences in this specimen translate into the identical CDR3. This sequence joins TRBV28 and TRBJ1-2, with D perhaps matching TRBD1 (6 bases). The CDR3 is 14 residues long. V lost 2 bases, J lost 2 bases, and 9 bases lay in between. CDR1 and CDR2 (germline): MDHEN, SYDVKM. CDR3 sequence (DNA): TGTGCCAGCAGTTTAGGCAGGGGCAACTATGGCTACACCTTC. Protein sequence: CASSLGRGNYGYTF.

The chain recombines TRBV5-1 with TRBJ2-7; D possibly corresponds to TRBD1 (5 bases). From germline, CDR1 is SGHRS and CDR2 YFSETQ. V was shortened by 1 base and J by 3 bases, with 8 bases between the two germline ends. The CDR3 extends over 13 amino acids. CDR3 sequence (DNA): TGCGCCAGCAGCTTGTTTCAGGGCTACGAGCAGTACTTC. This codes for CASSLFQGYEQYF.